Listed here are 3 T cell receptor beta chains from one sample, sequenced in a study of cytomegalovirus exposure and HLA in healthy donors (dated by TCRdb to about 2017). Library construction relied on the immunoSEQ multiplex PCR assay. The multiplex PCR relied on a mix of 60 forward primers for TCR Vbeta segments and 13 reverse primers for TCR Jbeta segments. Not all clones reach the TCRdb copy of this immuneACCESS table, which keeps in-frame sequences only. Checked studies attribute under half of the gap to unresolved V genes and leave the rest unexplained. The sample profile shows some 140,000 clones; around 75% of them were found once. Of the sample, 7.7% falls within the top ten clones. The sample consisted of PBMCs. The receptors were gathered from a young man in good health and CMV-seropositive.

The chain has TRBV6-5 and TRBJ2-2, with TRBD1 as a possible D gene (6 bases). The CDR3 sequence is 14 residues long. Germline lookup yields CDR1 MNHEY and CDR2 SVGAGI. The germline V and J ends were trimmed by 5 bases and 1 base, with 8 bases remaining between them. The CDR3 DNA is TGTGCCAGCAGTCTGACAGGGAACACCGGGGAGCTGTTTTTT. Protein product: CASSLTGNTGELFF.

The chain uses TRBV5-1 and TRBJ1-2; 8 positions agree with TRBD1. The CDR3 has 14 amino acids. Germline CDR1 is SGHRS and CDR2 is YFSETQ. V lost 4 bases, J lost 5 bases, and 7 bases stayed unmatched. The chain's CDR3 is CASSTRDRPYGYTF. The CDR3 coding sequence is TGCGCCAGCAGCACCCGGGACAGGCCTTATGGCTACACCTTC.

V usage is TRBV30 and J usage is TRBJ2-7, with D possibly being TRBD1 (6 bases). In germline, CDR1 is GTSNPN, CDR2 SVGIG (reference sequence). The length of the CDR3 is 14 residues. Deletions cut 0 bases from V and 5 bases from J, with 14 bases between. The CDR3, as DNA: TGTGCCTGGAGTGTAGGGGGACCCATTGACGAGCAGTACTTC. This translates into CAWSVGGPIDEQYF.